This record looks at one T cell receptor beta chain sequence and its context. As yet, its antigen is unknown. Sequencing of cultured CD4+ T cell DNA used the Oncomine TCR Beta short-read assay. CD4+ T cells were cultured, and genomic DNA was extracted from them. TCRdb used MiXCR to reprocess the PCR reads, holding one entry per CDR3 protein. The data show some 15,000 distinct CDR3 sequences, 30% to 45% seen once. This sample's treatment: approximately 9-day PBMC culture with coronavirus spike peptide pools or control peptides (ViraFEST assay). CDR3 size: 13 residues. The V end was cut by 11 bases, the J end by 0 bases, with 13 bases between. Germline V CDR1 and CDR2: SNHLY, FYNNEI. The data derive from a study of vaccination and CD4 T cells after COVID-19. As for the study in general: The interval from dose two to post-vaccine sampling had a median of around 79 days, and it ranged from 14 to 241.

General study points: For convalescent patients, a median roughly 87% of reactive clones surfaced exclusively after vaccination. Spike mono-reactivity was evident in 304 of the 307 vaccine-specific clones derived from convalescent patients.

The sequenced sample consisted of cultured CD4+ T cells from blood. The chain combines TRBV2 with TRBJ2-5, with D possibly TRBD1 on 5 matching bases. This clonotype originated in a human donor with COVID-19. Here the CDR3 DNA reads TGTGCCGGCCGCCCGGACAACCAAGAGACCCAGTACTTC. This gives the protein CAGRPDNQETQYF. Supplemented by reference TRBV2 and TRBJ2-5, the full variable domain reads EPEVTQTPSHQVTQMGQEVILRCVPISNHLYFYWYRQILGQKVEFLVSFYNNEISEKSEIFDDQFSVERPDGSNFTLKIRSTKLEDSAMYFCAGRPDNQETQYFGPGTRLLVL.